What follows describes a single TCR beta chain. Its specificity is not known. The PCR made use of 60 Vbeta and 13 Jbeta primers. Original processing methods: In a later analysis, of tens of millions of unique beta chains, approximately 10 million appeared in at least two donors. Some clones are missing from TCRdb's copy, which holds only in-frame ones; the method was immunoSEQ multiplex PCR. The DNA gave D and trimming, while V, J and clone size come from that table. The repertoire includes about 150,000 clones, over 80% of them detected once, and 2.9% sits in the top ten. This CDR3 region has 12 residues. Germline CDR1 reads MNHEY; CDR2 reads SVGAGI. The V end was cut by 5 bases, the J end by 5 bases, with 10 bases between. The donors (healthy individuals) were bone marrow donors. This specimen comes from a study of cytomegalovirus exposure and HLA in healthy donors. Findings and limits, study-wide: Most CMV-associated TCR beta chains were later found to appear HLA-restricted.

The TCR originated in a woman in her twenties or thirties in good health and CMV-seronegative. The V and J genes are TRBV6-5 and TRBJ2-7; tentative D call: TRBD1 (5 bases). The sequencing input was PBMCs. CDR3 residues: CASSPDSNEQYF. The CDR3 DNA sequence: TGTGCCAGCAGTCCTGACAGTAACGAGCAGTACTTC.